This T cell receptor beta chain comes out of a study of blood T cell repertoires in COVID-19. Study details: Italy, Spain and the United States were the sources of the convalescent and acute COVID-19 samples.

The trim removed 7 bases at V and 3 bases at J, leaving 7 bases unmatched. Germline CDR1 SGHRS, CDR2 YFSETQ. This CDR3 has 14 amino acids. Generated by immunoSEQ multiplex PCR, the TCRdb table keeps only in-frame clones and is missing some. The table lists around 230,000 clones, around 89% of them singletons. This clone was counted a few times. Material for sequencing was PBMCs or T cells enriched from blood (not recorded which). This chain connects TRBV5-1 to TRBJ1-2; 9 nucleotides align to TRBD1. The sequence was collected from a woman between 35 and 50 years old with acute COVID-19. CDR3: CASGTGQGDYGYTF. The CDR3 region has the DNA TGCGCCAGCGGAACGGGACAGGGAGACTATGGCTACACCTTC. The whole variable domain, remainder taken from reference TRBV5-1 and TRBJ1-2, is KAGVTQTPRYLIKTRGQQVTLSCSPISGHRSVSWYQQTPGQGLQFLFEYFSETQRNKGNFPGRFSGRQFSNSRSEMNVSTLELGDSALYLCASGTGQGDYGYTFGSGTRLTVV.